This T cell receptor beta chain was profiled in a study of T cell responses to AZD1222 COVID-19 vaccine. Study as a whole: Both about-4-week and about-12-week second-dose recipients were combined. Study-wide points: Baseline seropositives among AZD1222 recipients totaled only six or seven.

With respect to this clone: The antigen remains undetermined.

The table came from immunoSEQ multiplex PCR; TCRdb's copy has only in-frame clones and leaves some out. Altogether fewer than 150,000 clones are present, about nine tenths being singletons, with the ten largest covering 3.4%. The V end was cut by 2 bases, the J end by 4 bases, with 9 bases between. Germline loops: CDR1 SGHDT, CDR2 YYEEEE. The CDR3 extends over 13 amino acids. This receptor was taken from an adult in good health. The chain combines TRBV5-6 with TRBJ1-2; D is undetermined. The material was peripheral blood, obtained on day 0 of AZD1222 vaccination. The CDR3 protein is CASSFRWSYGYTF. Here the CDR3 DNA reads TGTGCCAGCAGCTTTCGGTGGAGCTATGGCTACACCTTC.